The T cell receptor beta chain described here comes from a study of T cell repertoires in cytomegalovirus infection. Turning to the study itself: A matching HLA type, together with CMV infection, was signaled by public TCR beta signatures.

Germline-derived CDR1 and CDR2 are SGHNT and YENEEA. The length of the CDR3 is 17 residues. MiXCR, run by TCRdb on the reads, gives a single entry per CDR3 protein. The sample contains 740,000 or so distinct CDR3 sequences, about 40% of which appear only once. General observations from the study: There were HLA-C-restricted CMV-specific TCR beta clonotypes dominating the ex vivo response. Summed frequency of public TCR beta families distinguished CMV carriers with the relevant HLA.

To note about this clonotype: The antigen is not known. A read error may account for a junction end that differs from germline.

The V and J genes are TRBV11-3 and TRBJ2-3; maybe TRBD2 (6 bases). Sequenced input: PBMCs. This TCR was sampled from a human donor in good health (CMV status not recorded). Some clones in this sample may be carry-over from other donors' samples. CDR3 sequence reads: CASSFDSRGTPTDKQYF. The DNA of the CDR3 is TGTGCCAGCAGCTTCGATTCCCGTGGGACTCCCACAGATAAGCAGTATTTT.